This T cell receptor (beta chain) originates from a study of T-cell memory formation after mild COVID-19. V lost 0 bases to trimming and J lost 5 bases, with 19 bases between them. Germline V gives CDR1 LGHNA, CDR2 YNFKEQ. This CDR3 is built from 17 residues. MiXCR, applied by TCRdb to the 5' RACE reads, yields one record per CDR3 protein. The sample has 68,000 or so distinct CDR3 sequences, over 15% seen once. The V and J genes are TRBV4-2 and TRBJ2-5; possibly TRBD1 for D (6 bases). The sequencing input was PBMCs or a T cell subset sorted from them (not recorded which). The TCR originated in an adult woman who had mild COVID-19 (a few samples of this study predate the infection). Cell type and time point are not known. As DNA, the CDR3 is TGTGCCAGCAGCCAAGAACGGACGGGACACTCTGGGGAGACCCAGTACTTC. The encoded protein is CASSQERTGHSGETQYF.